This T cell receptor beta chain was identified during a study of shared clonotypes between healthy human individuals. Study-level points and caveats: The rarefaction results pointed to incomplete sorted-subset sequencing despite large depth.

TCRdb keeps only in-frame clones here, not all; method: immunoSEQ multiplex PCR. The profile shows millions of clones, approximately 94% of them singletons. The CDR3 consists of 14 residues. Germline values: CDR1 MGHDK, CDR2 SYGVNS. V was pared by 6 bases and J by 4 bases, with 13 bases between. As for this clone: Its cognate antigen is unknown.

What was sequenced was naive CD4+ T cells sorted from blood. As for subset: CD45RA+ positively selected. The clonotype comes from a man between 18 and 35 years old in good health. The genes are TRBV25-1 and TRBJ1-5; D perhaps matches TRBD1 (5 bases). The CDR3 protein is CASSLGGDNQPQHF. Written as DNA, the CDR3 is TGTGCCAGCAGCCTCGGGGGGGATAATCAGCCCCAGCATTTT. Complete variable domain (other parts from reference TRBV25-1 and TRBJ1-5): EADIYQTPRYLVIGTGKKITLECSQTMGHDKMYWYQQDPGMELHLIHYSYGVNSTEKGDLSSESTVSRIRTEHFPLTLESARPSHTSQYLCASSLGGDNQPQHFGDGTRLSIL.